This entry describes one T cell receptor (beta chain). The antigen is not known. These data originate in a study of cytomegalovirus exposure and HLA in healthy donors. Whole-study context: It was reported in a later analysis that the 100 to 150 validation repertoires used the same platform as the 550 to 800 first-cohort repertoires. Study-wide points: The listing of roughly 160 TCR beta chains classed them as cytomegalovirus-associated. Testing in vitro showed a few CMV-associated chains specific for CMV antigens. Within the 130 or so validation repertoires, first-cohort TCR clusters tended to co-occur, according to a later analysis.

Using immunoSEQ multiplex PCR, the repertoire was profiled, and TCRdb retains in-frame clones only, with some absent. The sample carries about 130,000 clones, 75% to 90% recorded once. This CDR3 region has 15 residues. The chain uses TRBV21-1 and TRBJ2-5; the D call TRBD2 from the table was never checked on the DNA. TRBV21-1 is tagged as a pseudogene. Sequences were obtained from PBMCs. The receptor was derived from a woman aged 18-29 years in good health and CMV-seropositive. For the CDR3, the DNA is TGTGCCAGCAGCAAAGAGGGAGGGGCCCAGTGGGACCAGTACTTC. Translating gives CASSKEGGAQWDQYF.